The clone carrying this T cell receptor beta chain was picked up many times. Its antigen is not identified. These data are taken from a study of identical twins. Findings and limits, study-wide: The degree of excess twin sharing was weaker in beta out-of-frame sequences. There is a chance that invariant MAIT and iNKT cells partially muddied zero-insertion analyses.

In TCRdb, the 5' RACE reads were re-called with MiXCR into one record per CDR3 protein. The repertoire holds around 280,000 distinct CDR3 sequences, with under 9.5% as singletons. CDR3 length: 16 residues. Germline values: CDR1 SEHNR, CDR2 FQNEAQ (reference sequence). Trimming cost V 1 base and J 5 bases, with 15 bases left between them. The sample was also linked to a second study, of yellow fever vaccine responses in identical twins.

Input material: memory (CD45RO+) T cells sorted from blood. The clonotype was recovered from a woman aged 18-30 years in good health. The chain is built from TRBV7-9 and TRBJ2-1; D may match TRBD1 or TRBD2 (5 bases each). For the CDR3, the DNA is TGTGCCAGCAGCTTAGGTCGGGGCGTCCCAAACAATGAGCAGTTCTTC. Translating it yields CASSLGRGVPNNEQFF.